Listed below are T cell receptor beta chains from one sample, sequenced in a study of human T cells and chemical hapten exposure. A single record per CDR3 protein comes from TCRdb applying MiXCR to the RACE reads. The data show about 93,000 distinct CDR3 sequences, 8.5% seen once. This specimen was whole blood, taken in connection with sensitization to the hapten diphenylcyclopropenone (DPC). All receptors derive from a man aged 35 to 55 with alopecia areata. Some clones in this sample may be carry-over from other donors' samples. Each CDR3 is given with its conserved first and last residue. Each record gives: J gene, V gene, CDR3 protein.

TRBJ2-5,TRBV29-1,CSVEAGTGGETQYF
TRBJ2-1,TRBV7-8,CASSFRQETRYNEQFF
TRBJ1-2,TRBV7-2,CASSLDRGGGYTF
TRBJ1-1,TRBV9,CASSAGDMKTEAFF
TRBJ2-1,TRBV6-2/TRBV6-3,CASSYSRSYRGRRFEQFF
TRBJ2-1,TRBV5-3,CARSLERGGEFF
TRBJ1-1,TRBV6-5,CASSWTGTNTEAFF
TRBJ1-1,TRBV6-6,CASSSGTGKGNTEAFF
TRBJ2-6,TRBV2,CASMRSGAGANVLTF
TRBJ2-7,TRBV20-1,CSARDVTGGTAVDLSYEQYF
TRBJ1-1,TRBV28,CASSWTTEAFF
TRBJ2-2,TRBV6-5,CGCRGTGELFF
TRBJ1-1,TRBV11-2,CATGRRNTEAFF
.,TRBV7-9,CASTTPGGNEQYF
TRBJ2-6,TRBV6-2/TRBV6-3,CASSTTRGGSGANVLTF
TRBJ1-2,TRBV7-9,CASSAWTTGNYGYTF
TRBJ2-1,TRBV20-1,CSAPQGGVPEQFF
TRBJ1-2,TRBV19,CATQTGEFYGYTF
TRBJ1-3,TRBV5-4,CASSRDRVAGNTIYF
TRBJ2-1,TRBV2,CASRETGDRRLFF
TRBJ2-3,TRBV2,CASSEAWGQQDTQYF
TRBJ2-7,TRBV6-2/TRBV6-3,CASSYRGGIGHEQYF
TRBJ2-1,TRBV7-8,CASSLVDISYNEQFF
TRBJ2-1,TRBV6-5,CASSYDGRENNEQFF
TRBJ1-6,TRBV2,CATKGQGRSPLHF
TRBJ2-3,TRBV9,CASSVESTRTDTQYF
TRBJ1-2,TRBV6-2/TRBV6-3,CASSPPGQGAHTF
TRBJ2-1,TRBV5-1,CASSQTSGRYNEQFF
TRBJ2-3,TRBV24-1,CATSDFHEGALSTDTQYF
TRBJ2-7,TRBV7-2,CASSLPGPYEQYF
TRBJ2-3,TRBV20-1,CSARVGSGDTQYF
TRBJ1-5,TRBV7-2,CASSFSSSQPQHF